These 15 T cell receptor beta chains came from one sample sequenced in a study of blood T cell repertoires in COVID-19. TCRdb's table, derived via immunoSEQ multiplex PCR, lists solely in-frame clones and lacks some. Of about 140,000 clones detected, more than 65% appear once; the ten largest clones hold 8%. Sequences were obtained from peripheral blood. These receptors originate from a human donor in a cohort sampled during active COVID-19.

This clone occurred once. The chain uses TRBV27 and TRBJ2-7; D might be TRBD2 (6 bases). CDR1 and CDR2 from the germline V gene are MNHEY and SMNVEV (reference sequence). The CDR3 sequence is 15 residues long. The V gene lost 5 bases and the J gene lost 5 bases, with 19 bases spanning the gap. The CDR3 spells CASSPYIREKNEQYF. The CDR3 DNA sequence: TGTGCCAGCAGTCCCTATATCCGGGAGAAAAACGAGCAGTACTTC.

In its sample, this clone was seen a few times. The V gene is TRBV25-1, the J gene TRBJ1-5; no definite D call. The germline V gene encodes CDR1 MGHDK and CDR2 SYGVNS. Trimming took off 3 bases at V and 0 bases at J, with 3 bases between the two ends. This CDR3 is 13 amino acids long. CDR3 coding DNA: TGTGCCAGCAGTGATTATAGCAATCAGCCCCAGCATTTT. This codes for CASSDYSNQPQHF. The full variable domain, rest sourced from reference TRBV25-1 and TRBJ1-5, is EADIYQTPRYLVIGTGKKITLECSQTMGHDKMYWYQQDPGMELHLIHYSYGVNSTEKGDLSSESTVSRIRTEHFPLTLESARPSHTSQYLCASSDYSNQPQHFGDGTRLSIL.

The rearrangement links TRBV11-2 to TRBJ2-7; D uncertain. V dropped 1 base and J dropped 5 bases, with 3 bases sitting between them. In germline, CDR1 is SGHAT, CDR2 FQNNGV. CDR3 size: 11 residues. CDR3: CASSLVNEQYF. In DNA, the CDR3 is TGTGCCAGCAGCTTAGTTAACGAGCAGTACTTC.

This rearrangement joins TRBV2 to TRBJ2-7, with a weak D call TRBD1 (6 bases). CDR1 SNHLY and CDR2 FYNNEI come from the germline V gene. The CDR3 sequence is 14 residues long. V lost 6 bases and J 2 bases, leaving 14 bases between the germline ends. The DNA of the CDR3 is TGTGCCAGCAGATCAGGGGACCTTACCTACGAGCAGTACTTC. It codes for CASRSGDLTYEQYF.

The chain combines TRBV4-1 with TRBJ2-5, with D possibly matching TRBD2 (5 bases). V was trimmed by 4 bases and J by 8 bases, leaving 20 bases between them. This CDR3 region has 15 residues. The germline V gene has CDR1 MGHRA and CDR2 YSYEKL. CDR3 nucleotide sequence: TGCGCCAGCAGCCGGGAGACGGTCGCGGGCAAAACCCAGTACTTC. Amino acids: CASSRETVAGKTQYF.

The chain carries TRBV15 and TRBJ2-1; no definite D call. The CDR3 has 13 residues. Germline CDR1 and CDR2: LNHNV and YYDKDF (reference sequence). V dropped 0 bases and J dropped 7 bases, with 7 bases sitting between them. The CDR3 nucleotides read TGTGCCACCAGCAGAGATTTCCGGAATGAGCAGTTCTTC. It translates to CATSRDFRNEQFF.

The V and J genes are TRBV5-1 and TRBJ1-1; D might be TRBD1 (6 bases). The CDR3 runs to 16 residues. V was trimmed by 0 bases and J by 4 bases, leaving 16 bases between them. The germline V gene encodes CDR1 SGHRS and CDR2 YFSETQ. DNA for the CDR3: TGCGCCAGCAGCTTGGCCGGGACATTACTATCCACTGAAGCTTTCTTT. As protein: CASSLAGTLLSTEAFF.

The V and J genes are TRBV18 and TRBJ1-4; TRBD1 might be the D (5 bases). Germline V gene lookup returns CDR1 KGHSH and CDR2 LQKENI. Trimming removed 3 bases at V and 7 bases at J, with 15 bases between. The CDR3 consists of 15 residues. The CDR3 sequence is CASSPVKAGPEKLFF. CDR3 nucleotides: TGTGCCAGCTCACCGGTTAAGGCAGGGCCTGAAAAACTGTTTTTT.

This clone was counted a few times. This sequence joins TRBV3-1 (or the pseudogene TRBV3-2) and TRBJ1-5; the match to TRBD1 covers 10 bases. This CDR3 comprises 16 residues. From germline, CDR1 is LGHDT and CDR2 YNNKEL (reference sequence). With 1 base clipped from V and 7 bases from J, the junction kept 7 bases outside the gene matches. CDR3 in amino acids: CASSQATGTGAQPQHF. The CDR3, as DNA: TGTGCCAGCAGCCAAGCTACCGGGACAGGGGCCCAGCCCCAGCATTTT.

The J gene is TRBJ2-3, the V gene TRBV3-1 (or the pseudogene TRBV3-2); D perhaps matches TRBD2 (6 bases). The V and J ends lost 4 bases and 2 bases respectively, with 16 bases between them. The germline gives CDR1 LGHDT, CDR2 YNNKEL (reference sequence). The CDR3 runs 16 residues. CDR3 residues: CASSPSSGGNTDTQYF. CDR3 DNA sequence: TGTGCCAGCAGCCCTTCCTCTGGGGGGAACACAGATACGCAGTATTTT.

The chain employs TRBV6-7 and TRBJ2-5; TRBD2 agrees at 11 bases. Being an ORF, TRBV6-7 has a function that is uncertain. Trimming cost V 5 bases and J 2 bases; bases outside gene matches: 7. The CDR3 is made up of 16 amino acids. The CDR3 region is CASSHGGLAEQETQYF. The CDR3 DNA reads TGTGCCAGCAGTCACGGGGGACTAGCGGAGCAAGAGACCCAGTACTTC.

V is TRBV10-2 and J is TRBJ2-7; TRBD2 might be the D (6 bases). The germline gives CDR1 WSHSY, CDR2 SAAADI. V shed 1 base and J shed 1 base, with 17 bases lying between them. The CDR3 consists of 17 residues. CDR3 sequence reads: CASSEWGVMGLSYEQYF. CDR3 bases: TGCGCCAGCAGTGAGTGGGGGGTTATGGGTCTATCCTACGAGCAGTACTTC.

The chain employs TRBV20-1 and TRBJ2-3; no definite D call. The CDR3 extends over 12 amino acids. Germline lookup yields CDR1 DFQATT and CDR2 SNEGSKA (reference sequence). V was trimmed by 3 bases and J by 0 bases, leaving 4 bases between them. CDR3 in amino acids: CSASYSTDTQYF. The CDR3 DNA sequence: TGCAGTGCTAGTTATAGCACAGATACGCAGTATTTT.

This chain connects TRBV5-1 to TRBJ1-2, with 7 bases that match TRBD1. CDR3 length equals 14 residues. Germline-derived CDR1 and CDR2 are SGHRS and YFSETQ. Trimming took 0 bases from V and 4 from J; bases not matched to a gene: 3. The CDR3 DNA reads TGCGCCAGCAGCTTGGGACAGGGCGCCTATGGCTACACCTTC. Translation gives CASSLGQGAYGYTF.

The chain joins TRBV7-2 to TRBJ2-2; a weak D match, TRBD2 (6 bases). This CDR3 contains 16 residues. Germline CDR1 and CDR2: SGHTA and FQGNSA. The ends were cut back, 1 base at V and 6 bases at J, with 15 bases in the middle. The CDR3 sequence is CASSLEGTGLSGELFF. DNA for the CDR3: TGTGCCAGCAGCTTAGAAGGGACTGGTCTATCCGGGGAGCTGTTTTTT.